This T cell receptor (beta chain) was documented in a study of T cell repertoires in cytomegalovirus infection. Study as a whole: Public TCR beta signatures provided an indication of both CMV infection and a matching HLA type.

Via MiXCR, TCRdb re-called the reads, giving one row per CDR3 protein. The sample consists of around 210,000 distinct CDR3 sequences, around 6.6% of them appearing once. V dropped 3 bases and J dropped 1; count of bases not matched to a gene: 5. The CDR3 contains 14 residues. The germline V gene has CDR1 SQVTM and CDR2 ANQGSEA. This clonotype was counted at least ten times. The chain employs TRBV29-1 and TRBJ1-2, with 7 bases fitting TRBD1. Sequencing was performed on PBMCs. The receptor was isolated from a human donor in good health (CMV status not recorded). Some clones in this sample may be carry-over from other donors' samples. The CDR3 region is CSVEGQRVNYGYTF. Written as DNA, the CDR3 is TGCAGCGTTGAGGGACAGCGAGTTAACTATGGCTACACCTTC.